A selection of T cell receptor beta chains follows, all from one sample in a study of blood T cell repertoires in COVID-19. The data were produced by immunoSEQ multiplex PCR, yet TCRdb's version contains in-frame clones alone and is incomplete. This table holds some 130,000 clones, around four fifths found once. The sequenced material came from peripheral blood. These TCRs come from a man in his sixties who had recovered from COVID-19. CDR3s include the opening cysteine and the closing phenylalanine or tryptophan. The D gene is left open where the match is weak. A row's size may be missing; if present it is once, few, many or a size class.

>TRBD1|TRBV4-3|TRBJ1-2|-
TGCGCCAGCAGCCAGCTCGGGACAGGGAACTATGGCTACACCTTC
CASSQLGTGNYGYTF
>TRBD2|TRBV10-3|TRBJ2-7|-
TGTGCCATCAGTGAGTCGACTCTAGCGGGAGCTTCCTACGAGCAGTACTTC
CAISESTLAGASYEQYF
>-|TRBV12-5|TRBJ1-1|-
TGTGCTAGTGGTTTGGCCGGGAACACTGAAGCTTTCTTT
CASGLAGNTEAFF
>-|TRBV19|TRBJ1-5|-
TGTGCCAGTACTCCCCGAAGTCCCCTCATCGGCCCCGGGTCCAATCAGCCCCAGCATTTT
CASTPRSPLIGPGSNQPQHF
>-|TRBV7-2|TRBJ2-2|-
TGTGCCAGCAGTTTCGACAGAGGGAACACCGGGGAGCTGTTTTTT
CASSFDRGNTGELFF
>-|TRBV3-1/TRBV3-2|TRBJ1-2|-
TGTGCCAGCAGCCGGGGGGACCATGGCTACACCTTC
CASSRGDHGYTF
>-|TRBV5-3|TRBJ1-2|-
TGTGCCGTAAAAAAGGGGCAGGGCGGTGAGGATGGCTACACCTTC
CAVKKGQGGEDGYTF
>-|TRBV6-1|TRBJ1-3|-
TGTGCCAGCAGTGAAGCCGGGGGAGCGGGAAACACCATATATTTT
CASSEAGGAGNTIYF
>TRBD2|TRBV7-2|TRBJ2-1|-
TGTGCCAGCAGCTTAGTGTCTAGCGGGGGTAATGAGCAGTTCTTC
CASSLVSSGGNEQFF
>-|TRBV18|TRBJ1-1|-
TGTGCCAGCTCACGGGGGTGGGAGGCAGATGAAGCTTTCTTT
CASSRGWEADEAFF
>-|TRBV14|TRBJ2-4|-
TGTGCCAGCAGCCAGGGACTGGGGAGTGACATTCAGTACTTC
CASSQGLGSDIQYF
>-|TRBV6-5|TRBJ2-7|-
TGTGCCGTGCGGCAGGGAAAAGGCGAGCAGTACTTC
CAVRQGKGEQYF
>-|TRBV5-1|TRBJ2-7|few
TGCGCCAGCAGCCGCGGGGAAGGGGGCTTAGGCGAGCAGTACTTC
CASSRGEGGLGEQYF
>-|TRBV30|TRBJ1-1|few
TGTGCCGCGGAAAGGAACACTGAAGCTTTCTTT
CAAERNTEAFF